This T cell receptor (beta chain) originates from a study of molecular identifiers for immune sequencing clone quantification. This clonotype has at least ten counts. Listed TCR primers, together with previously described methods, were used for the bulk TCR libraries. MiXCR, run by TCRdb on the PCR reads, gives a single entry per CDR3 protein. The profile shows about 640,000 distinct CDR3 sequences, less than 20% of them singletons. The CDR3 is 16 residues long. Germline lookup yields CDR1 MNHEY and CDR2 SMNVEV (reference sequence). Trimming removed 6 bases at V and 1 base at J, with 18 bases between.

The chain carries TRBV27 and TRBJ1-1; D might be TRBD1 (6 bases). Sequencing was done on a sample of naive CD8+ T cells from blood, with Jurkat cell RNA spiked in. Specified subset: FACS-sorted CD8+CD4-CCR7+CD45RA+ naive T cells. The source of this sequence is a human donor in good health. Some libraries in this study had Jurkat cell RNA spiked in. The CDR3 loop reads CASRLQVGGSNTEAFF. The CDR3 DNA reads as TGTGCCAGCAGACTCCAGGTTGGGGGCTCGAACACTGAAGCTTTCTTT.